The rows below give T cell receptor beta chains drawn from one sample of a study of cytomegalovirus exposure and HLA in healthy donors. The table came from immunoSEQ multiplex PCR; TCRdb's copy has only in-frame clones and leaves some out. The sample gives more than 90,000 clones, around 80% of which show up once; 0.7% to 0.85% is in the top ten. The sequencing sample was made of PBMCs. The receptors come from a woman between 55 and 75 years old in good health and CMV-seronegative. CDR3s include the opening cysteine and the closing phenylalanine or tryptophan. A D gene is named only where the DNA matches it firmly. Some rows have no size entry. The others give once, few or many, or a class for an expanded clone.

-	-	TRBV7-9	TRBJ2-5	CASSFLWEETQYF	TGTGCCAGCAGCTTTTTGTGGGAGGAGACCCAGTACTTC
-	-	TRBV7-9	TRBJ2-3	CASSPRDSDTQYF	TGTGCCAGCAGCCCCCGGGACTCAGATACGCAGTATTTT
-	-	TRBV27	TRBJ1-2	CASSLSGGQGNGYTF	TGTGCCAGCAGTTTATCGGGGGGGCAGGGGAACGGCTACACCTTC
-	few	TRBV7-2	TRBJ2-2	CASSLVWRVMNGELFF	TGTGCCAGCAGCTTAGTTTGGCGGGTGATGAACGGGGAGCTGTTTTTT
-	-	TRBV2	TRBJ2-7	CASSPEPPEQYF	TGTGCCAGCAGCCCGGAGCCCCCCGAGCAGTACTTC
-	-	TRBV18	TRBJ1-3	CASSQAPDGNTIYF	TGTGCCAGCTCCCAGGCTCCTGATGGAAACACCATATATTTT
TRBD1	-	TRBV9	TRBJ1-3	CASSVAPTGAGNTIYF	TGTGCCAGCAGCGTAGCTCCGACAGGGGCTGGAAACACCATATATTTT
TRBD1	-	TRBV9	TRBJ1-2	CASSLSTGTGTIGYTF	TGTGCCAGCAGCCTCAGTACCGGGACAGGGACTATTGGCTACACCTTC
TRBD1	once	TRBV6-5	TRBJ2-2	CASRRDSTGELFF	TGTGCCAGCAGACGGGACAGCACCGGGGAGCTGTTTTTT
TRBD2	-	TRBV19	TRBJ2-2	CASSINPGTSGDGVTGELFF	TGTGCCAGTAGCATCAACCCCGGGACTAGCGGGGACGGTGTGACCGGGGAGCTGTTTTTT
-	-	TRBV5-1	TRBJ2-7	CASSSTTFPYEQYF	TGCGCCAGCAGCTCGACTACCTTTCCCTACGAGCAGTACTTC
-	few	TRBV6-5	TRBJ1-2	CASRKGHSNYGYTF	TGTGCCAGCAGGAAGGGACACTCGAACTATGGCTACACCTTC
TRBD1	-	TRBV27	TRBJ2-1	CASSVGTVAMLEEQFF	TGTGCCAGCAGTGTCGGGACAGTAGCAATGTTAGAGGAGCAGTTCTTC
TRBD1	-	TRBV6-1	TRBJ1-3	CASSAYVQGVSGNTIYF	TGTGCCAGCAGTGCGTATGTCCAGGGGGTTTCAGGAAACACCATATATTTT